One sample yielded the 17 T cell receptor beta chains listed below, sequenced in a study of control samples from healthy donors and cancer patients. Clones were read by immunoSEQ multiplex PCR, and TCRdb kept only the in-frame ones, dropping some. The table shows about 410,000 clones, with about 93% occurring only once. The sequenced sample was PBMCs. These TCRs come from a man aged 35-49 years with head and neck cancer.

The chain carries TRBV5-5 and TRBJ2-7, with unresolved D. From germline, CDR1 is SGHKS and CDR2 YYEKEE (reference sequence). The CDR3 is made up of 14 amino acids. V was pared by 3 bases and J by 1 base, with 11 bases between. CDR3 nucleotide sequence: TGTGCCAGCAGCTCGCAGCTTCTTTCCTACGAGCAGTACTTC. Its translation: CASSSQLLSYEQYF.

The chain uses TRBV6-5 and TRBJ1-4, with a possible D match to TRBD1 (5 bases). Trimming cost V 6 bases and J 7 bases, with 12 bases left between them. The CDR3 spans 13 residues. Germline V CDR1 and CDR2: MNHEY, SVGAGI. CDR3: CASRQGGGEKLFF. CDR3 nucleotide sequence: TGTGCCAGCAGGCAGGGTGGGGGTGAAAAACTGTTTTTT.

The V gene is TRBV20-1, the J gene TRBJ1-2; D is undetermined. This CDR3 region has 10 residues. Trimming took 0 bases from V and 10 from J, leaving 6 bases between them. From germline, CDR1 is DFQATT and CDR2 SNEGSKA (reference sequence). CDR3 in amino acids: CSAREGFYTF. DNA of the CDR3: TGCAGTGCTAGAGAAGGCTTCTACACCTTC.

The V call is TRBV19, the J call TRBJ1-2; TRBD1 matches at 9 bases. The V gene's germline CDR1 is LNHDA and CDR2 SQIVND (reference sequence). After removal of 6 bases from V and 7 bases from J, the junction contained 12 bases not matched to a gene. This CDR3 has 15 amino acids. CDR3 loop: CASSLGQGTYRGYTF. The CDR3 nucleotides are TGTGCCAGTAGCCTCGGACAGGGGACATACCGTGGCTACACCTTC.

The rearrangement links TRBV7-2 to TRBJ2-2; D may correspond to TRBD1 or TRBD2 (6 bases each). This CDR3 spans 16 amino acids. Looked up from germline, CDR1 is SGHTA and CDR2 is FQGNSA. Trimming stripped 3 bases from V and 4 bases from J, with 15 bases between. CDR3 amino acids: CASSFLPPGATGELFF. CDR3 nucleotide sequence: TGTGCCAGCAGCTTCCTTCCGCCGGGGGCCACCGGGGAGCTGTTTTTT. The whole variable domain, filled in from reference TRBV7-2 and TRBJ2-2, reads GAGVSQSPSNKVTEKGKDVELRCDPISGHTALYWYRQSLGQGLEFLIYFQGNSAPDKSGLPSDRFSAERTGGSVSTLTIQRTQQEDSAVYLCASSFLPPGATGELFFGEGSRLTVL.

This chain joins TRBV5-6 and TRBJ2-3, with D unresolved. From germline, CDR1 is SGHDT and CDR2 YYEEEE. V was clipped by 7 bases and J by 3 bases, with 9 bases between them. The CDR3 spans 12 residues. In nucleotides, the CDR3 is TGTGCCAGCGGTCGGTCGACAGATACGCAGTATTTT. Its protein is CASGRSTDTQYF.

The chain joins TRBV19 to TRBJ2-2; a possible D gene is TRBD1 (6 bases). Germline-derived CDR1 and CDR2 are LNHDA and SQIVND (reference sequence). Trimming removed 5 bases from V and 0 bases from J, with 13 bases in between. The CDR3 loop spans 16 amino acids. CDR3 sequence: CASSRKGVSNTGELFF. The CDR3 DNA sequence: TGTGCCAGTAGTCGTAAGGGGGTGTCGAACACCGGGGAGCTGTTTTTT. Full variable domain (rest looked up from reference TRBV19 and TRBJ2-2): DGGITQSPKYLFRKEGQNVTLSCEQNLNHDAMYWYRQDPGQGLRLIYYSQIVNDFQKGDIAEGYSVSREKKESFPLTVTSAQKNPTAFYLCASSRKGVSNTGELFFGEGSRLTVL.

Note on this clone: The same CDR3 arises from other DNA sequences in this sample as well. The chain is built from TRBV2 and TRBJ2-7; D gene uncertain. Trimming stripped 1 base from V and 2 bases from J, with 6 bases between. The germline CDR1 and CDR2 sequences are SNHLY and FYNNEI. This CDR3 spans 13 amino acids. CDR3 sequence (DNA): TGTGCCAGCAGTGAAGGCACAGCCTACGAGCAGTACTTC. It encodes CASSEGTAYEQYF.

As concerns this clone: The same CDR3 arises from other DNA sequences in this sample as well. The chain joins TRBV6-6 to TRBJ1-6; 8 positions agree with TRBD1. V was pared by 2 bases and J by 7 bases, with 1 base of the junction left unmatched. Germline V gene data show CDR1 as MNHNY and CDR2 as SVGAGI (reference sequence). The CDR3 contains 14 residues. The CDR3 spells CASSYRQGNSPLHF. The CDR3 bases are TGTGCCAGCAGTTACAGACAGGGGAATTCACCCCTCCACTTT.

The V and J genes are TRBV12-5 and TRBJ2-1; 7 bases are shared with TRBD1. Losses at the gene ends were 6 bases for V and 12 bases for J; bases not matched to a gene: 17. Germline assignment: CDR1 LGHNT and CDR2 FRNRAP. This CDR3 spans 15 amino acids. The CDR3 DNA reads TGTGCTAGTGGCATCGTGAGGGGGCAGTCGGTGGCGCAGTTCTTC. This gives the protein CASGIVRGQSVAQFF.

The chain has TRBV9 and TRBJ2-7, with 10 nucleotides matching TRBD2. The CDR3 sequence is 15 residues long. Trimming took 0 bases from V and 9 from J; bases not matched to a gene: 9. CDR1 and CDR2 from the germline V gene are SGDLS and YYNGEE. The CDR3 DNA sequence: TGTGCCAGCAGCGTAGAGGCTAGCGGGGGAGAGGTGCAGTACTTC. Translation: CASSVEASGGEVQYF.

This chain joins TRBV28 and TRBJ2-1, with no clear D. The V gene's germline CDR1 is MDHEN and CDR2 SYDVKM. Deletions cut 5 bases from V and 4 bases from J, with 15 bases between. The CDR3 has 15 residues. CDR3 nucleotides: TGTGCCAGCAGTACTCGGACGAATCGGTACAATGAGCAGTTCTTC. Residues: CASSTRTNRYNEQFF. The full variable domain, completed using reference TRBV28 and TRBJ2-1, is DVKVTQSSRYLVKRTGEKVFLECVQDMDHENMFWYRQDPGLGLRLIYFSYDVKMKEKGDIPEGYSVSREKKERFSLILESASTNQTSMYLCASSTRTNRYNEQFFGPGTRLTVL.

As DNA, the CDR3 is TGTGCCAGCAGCTTAGCGCGGGTAGCGTTGTTGGAGCAGTACTTC. Translating gives CASSLARVALLEQYF. V gene TRBV7-8 combines with J gene TRBJ2-7; TRBD2 is a possible D gene (5 bases). The V gene lost 0 bases and the J gene lost 7 bases, with 16 bases spanning the gap. The CDR3 has 15 residues. CDR1 is SGHVS and CDR2 is FQNEAQ in the germline V gene.

This chain uses TRBV15 with TRBJ1-5; 9 nucleotides match TRBD1. CDR3 length: 16 amino acids. Losses at the gene ends were 0 bases for V and 10 bases for J; bases not matched to a gene: 10. Germline loops: CDR1 LNHNV, CDR2 YYDKDF (reference sequence). The chain's CDR3 is CATSREPRGQGDPQHF. The CDR3 DNA is TGTGCCACCAGCAGAGAACCTAGGGGACAGGGAGACCCCCAGCATTTT. The whole variable domain, filled in from reference TRBV15 and TRBJ1-5, reads DAMVIQNPRYQVTQFGKPVTLSCSQTLNHNVMYWYQQKSSQAPKLLFHYYDKDFNNEADTPDNFQSRRPNTSFCFLDIRSPGLGDTAMYLCATSREPRGQGDPQHFGDGTRLSIL.

The table lists this clone with a few counts. The chain links TRBV5-4 to TRBJ1-5; possibly TRBD1 for D (5 bases). Deletions cut 5 bases from V and 3 bases from J, with 15 bases between. CDR1 and CDR2 (germline): SGHNT, YYREEE (reference sequence). CDR3 length: 15 residues. The CDR3 DNA reads TGTGCCAGCAGTCTTGGGGGAGGGAACAATCAGCCCCAGCATTTT. This sequence encodes CASSLGGGNNQPQHF.

V gene TRBV25-1 combines with J gene TRBJ2-1; D possibly matches TRBD1 or TRBD2 (5 bases each). This CDR3 is 14 amino acids long. Trimming stripped 4 bases from V and 8 bases from J, with 15 bases between. CDR1 is MGHDK and CDR2 is SYGVNS in the germline V gene. The CDR3: CASSVTLGADEQFF. For the CDR3, the DNA is TGTGCCAGCAGTGTTACCCTCGGGGCGGATGAGCAGTTCTTC. Variable domain in full (rest from reference TRBV25-1 and TRBJ2-1): EADIYQTPRYLVIGTGKKITLECSQTMGHDKMYWYQQDPGMELHLIHYSYGVNSTEKGDLSSESTVSRIRTEHFPLTLESARPSHTSQYLCASSVTLGADEQFFGPGTRLTVL.

The V gene is TRBV27, the J gene TRBJ2-5; D not certain. The CDR3 totals 15 residues. In germline, CDR1 is MNHEY, CDR2 SMNVEV (reference sequence). Trimming removed 1 base at V and 7 bases at J, with 16 bases between. The CDR3 coding sequence is TGTGCCAGCAGTTTATACGGGCAACTCCTGGGGACCCAGTACTTC. Its protein is CASSLYGQLLGTQYF.